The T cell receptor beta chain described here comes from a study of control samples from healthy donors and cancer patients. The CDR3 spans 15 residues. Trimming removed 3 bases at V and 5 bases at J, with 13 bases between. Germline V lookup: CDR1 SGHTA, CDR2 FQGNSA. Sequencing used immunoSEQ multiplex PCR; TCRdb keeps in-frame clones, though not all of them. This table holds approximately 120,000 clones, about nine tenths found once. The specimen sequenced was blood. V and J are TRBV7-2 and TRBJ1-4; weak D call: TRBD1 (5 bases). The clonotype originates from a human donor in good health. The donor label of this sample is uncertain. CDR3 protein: CASSFAGSGNEKLFF. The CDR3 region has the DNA TGTGCCAGCAGCTTTGCAGGGTCAGGGAATGAAAAACTGTTTTTT.